This TCR beta chain was captured by sequencing in a study of sequential checkpoint blockade in melanoma. Produced via immunoSEQ multiplex PCR; TCRdb's table is partial and in-frame only. Found here are under 7,000 clones, roughly 21% of them singletons; the top ten hold about 15%. As to treatment: randomized to nivolumab then ipilimumab (arm A) or the reverse (arm B). This clone was detected ten times or more. From germline, CDR1 is SGHNT and CDR2 YENEEA. The trim removed 5 bases at V and 4 bases at J, leaving 9 bases unmatched. The CDR3 is made up of 16 amino acids. The source of this sequence is a human donor with melanoma. The sequencing here drew on tumor tissue (inferred from file names), taken from a patient given nivolumab and ipilimumab in sequence. The V gene is TRBV11-3, the J gene TRBJ1-1; 11 bases map to TRBD1. The CDR3 is CASSPWTGGRGTEAFF. The DNA of the CDR3 is TGTGCCAGCAGCCCCTGGACAGGGGGCAGGGGCACTGAAGCTTTCTTT.